These 5 T cell receptor beta chains were all obtained from the same sample, sequenced in a study of T cell responses to AZD1222 COVID-19 vaccine. TCRdb's copy holds only in-frame clones and misses some; the assay was immunoSEQ multiplex PCR. The table lists 95,000 to 150,000 clones, around 86% of them singletons. The source material was peripheral blood, sampled on day 0 of AZD1222 vaccination. The receptor source for this set is an adult in good health.

Details on this clone: A read error may produce the germline difference seen at one junction end. This sequence joins TRBV5-6 and TRBJ2-7, with a possible D match to TRBD2 (6 bases). In germline, CDR1 is SGHDT, CDR2 YYEEEE. This CDR3 is built from 16 residues. The CDR3 bases are TGTGCCGGCAGCTCAACCCTGGCGGGGCCACGGGGCGAGCAGTACTTC. Encoded protein: CAGSSTLAGPRGEQYF.

The chain carries TRBV19 and TRBJ1-2; TRBD1 aligns across 7 bases. The germline CDR1 and CDR2 sequences are LNHDA and SQIVND (reference sequence). The V and J ends lost 4 bases and 4 bases, in that order; junction bases with no gene match: 3. The CDR3 covers 13 residues. The CDR3 protein is CASSNSGGYGYTF. The DNA for the CDR3 is TGTGCCAGTAGTAATTCAGGGGGCTATGGCTACACCTTC.

The gene calls are TRBV5-1 and TRBJ2-5; D ambiguous. There are 13 residues in the CDR3. Germline-derived CDR1 and CDR2 are SGHRS and YFSETQ. The germline V and J ends were trimmed by 4 bases and 2 bases, with 9 bases remaining between them. The chain's CDR3 is CASSPQIQETQYF. CDR3 coding DNA: TGCGCCAGCAGCCCACAGATACAAGAGACCCAGTACTTC.

This clone appeared once. DNA for the CDR3: TGCGCCAGCAGCTTCCAGGGGATGAACACTGAAGCTTTCTTT. As protein: CASSFQGMNTEAFF. The V gene is TRBV5-1, the J gene TRBJ1-1; TRBD1 might be the D (6 bases). V was cut by 2 bases and J by 0 bases, with 8 bases left in between. This CDR3 region has 14 residues. Germline CDR1 SGHRS, CDR2 YFSETQ.

Only a few counts were recorded for this clone. The chain is built from TRBV7-8 and TRBJ2-7; D remains unclear. CDR3 length equals 14 residues. V was trimmed by 5 bases and J by 6 bases, leaving 17 bases between them. Germline V gene sequence: CDR1 SGHVS, CDR2 FQNEAQ. The CDR3 coding sequence is TGTGCCAGCAGCCATCGACGGGCCGCTCCCGAGCAGTACTTC. This translates into CASSHRRAAPEQYF.